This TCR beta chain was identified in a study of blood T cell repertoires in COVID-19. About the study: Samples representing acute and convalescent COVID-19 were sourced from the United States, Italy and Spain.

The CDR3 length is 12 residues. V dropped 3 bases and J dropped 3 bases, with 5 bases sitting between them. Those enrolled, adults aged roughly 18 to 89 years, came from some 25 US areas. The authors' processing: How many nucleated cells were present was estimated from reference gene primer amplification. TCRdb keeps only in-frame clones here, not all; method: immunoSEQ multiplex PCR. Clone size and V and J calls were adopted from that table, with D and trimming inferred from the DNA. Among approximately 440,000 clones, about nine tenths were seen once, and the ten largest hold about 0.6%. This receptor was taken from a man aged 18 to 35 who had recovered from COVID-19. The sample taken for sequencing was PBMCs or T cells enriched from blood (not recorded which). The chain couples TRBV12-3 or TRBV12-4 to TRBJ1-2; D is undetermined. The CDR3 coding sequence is TGTGCCAGCAGTTTTCCGTACTATGGCTACACCTTC. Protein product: CASSFPYYGYTF.